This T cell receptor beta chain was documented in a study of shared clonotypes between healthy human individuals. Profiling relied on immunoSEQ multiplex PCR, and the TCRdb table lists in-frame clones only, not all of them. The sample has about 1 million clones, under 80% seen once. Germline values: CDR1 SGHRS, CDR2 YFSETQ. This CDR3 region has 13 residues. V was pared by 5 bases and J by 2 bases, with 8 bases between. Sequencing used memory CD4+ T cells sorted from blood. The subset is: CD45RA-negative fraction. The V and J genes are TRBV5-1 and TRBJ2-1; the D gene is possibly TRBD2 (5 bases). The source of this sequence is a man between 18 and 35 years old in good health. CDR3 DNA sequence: TGCGCCAGCAGGAGGGAAGCCTACAATGAGCAGTTCTTC. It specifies CASRREAYNEQFF.